The 4 T cell receptor beta chains below were found in one sample sequenced in a study of T cell changes during pregnancy in multiple sclerosis. Using immunoSEQ multiplex PCR, the repertoire was profiled, and TCRdb retains in-frame clones only, with some absent. Seen here are fewer than 140,000 clones, 91% observed once, and the top ten hold roughly 1.6%. Here the sequenced sample was peripheral blood, taken before pregnancy. Source of these receptors: a female donor with multiple sclerosis, enrolled in a pregnancy study.

This clone has more than one count but fewer than ten. The chain is built from TRBV19 and TRBJ2-2; 10 bases are a match to TRBD1. The CDR3 extends over 14 amino acids. CDR1 and CDR2 (germline): LNHDA, SQIVND (reference sequence). Germline trimming cut 6 bases from V and 9 bases from J; bases unmatched to any gene: 7. The CDR3 coding sequence is TGTGCCAGTAGGGGGACAGGGGTCTACCGGGAGCTGTTTTTT. Amino acids: CASRGTGVYRELFF.

This clone was counted only a few times. V gene TRBV7-8 combines with J gene TRBJ2-3; 11 bases are shared with TRBD2. Germline CDR1 reads SGHVS; CDR2 reads FQNEAQ. The ends lost 4 bases at V and 1 base at J; junction bases unmatched: 16. The CDR3 has 20 residues. DNA of the CDR3: TGTGCCAGCAGCTCGGAACACATTAGCGGGGGGGCGTCTGGCACAGATACGCAGTATTTT. Protein: CASSSEHISGGASGTDTQYF.

This rearrangement joins TRBV5-4 to TRBJ2-1, with 7 bases matching TRBD1. The CDR3 totals 14 residues. The J segment lost 8 bases and the V segment lost 1 base, leaving 6 bases of the junction unmatched. Germline loops: CDR1 SGHNT, CDR2 YYREEE (reference sequence). As DNA, the CDR3 is TGTGCCAGCAGCTTGACAGGGGCCGGGGATGAGCAGTTCTTC. It specifies CASSLTGAGDEQFF.

Only one count was recorded for this clone. At one end the junction does not follow the germline gene, possibly because of a read error. V usage is TRBV7-7 and J usage is TRBJ2-3; TRBD2 matches at 10 bases. This CDR3 has 14 amino acids. CDR1 and CDR2 from the germline V gene are SSHAT and FNYEAQ (reference sequence). This chain's CDR3 is CASSPASGRAPQYF. The CDR3 coding sequence is TGTGCTAGCAGCCCAGCCAGCGGGAGGGCCCCGCAGTATTTT.